Listed below are T cell receptor beta chains from one sample, sequenced in a study of blood T cell repertoires in COVID-19. The method was immunoSEQ multiplex PCR; TCRdb's version includes in-frame clones alone and lacks a portion of them. This sample has nearly 300,000 clones; about 87% occur once, and the top ten carry more than 6.5%. The sample consisted of peripheral blood. The receptors were sampled from a woman younger than 45 who had recovered from COVID-19. The conserved cysteine and the conserved F or W are not part of the CDR3 here.

V	J	CDR3
TRBV27	TRBJ2-7	ASSFSGNSYEQY
TRBV5-1	TRBJ2-1	ASSVDSYNEQF
TRBV7-2	TRBJ2-5	ASSSRETLQETQY
TRBV10-3	TRBJ2-7	AIGTGASYEQY
TRBV6-5	TRBJ2-2	ASSPGHRDTGELF
TRBV2	TRBJ2-3	ASSPTRAGGVTDTQY
TRBV7-2	TRBJ1-5	ASGIDQPQH
TRBV24-1	TRBJ1-5	ATDAGQGATNQPQH
TRBV9	TRBJ2-7	ASSVGTVFGYEQY
TRBV6-2/TRBV6-3	TRBJ2-5	ASSYSKAEETQY
TRBV28	TRBJ2-5	ASSLSGGETQY
TRBV28	TRBJ2-2	ASTETGNTGELF
TRBV2	TRBJ2-1	ASSFGTGKGNEQF
TRBV4-3	TRBJ2-4	ASSQTTGGNIQY
TRBV7-9	TRBJ2-7	ASSSPGQGSYEQY
TRBV30	TRBJ2-2	AWSSGLGVGELF
TRBV7-2	TRBJ1-1	ASSLFQGNSEAF
TRBV28	TRBJ1-4	ASSLQGVATNEKLF
TRBV6-4	TRBJ2-4	ASSDSAGGPNIQY
TRBV28	TRBJ1-1	ASSLLRDRLDTEAF
TRBV3-1/TRBV3-2	TRBJ1-2	ASSQVAANYGYT
TRBV2	TRBJ1-5	ASSIRMGRDQPQH
TRBV6-5	TRBJ2-7	ASSPTSGATYEQY
TRBV9	TRBJ1-6	ASSPWTGGDSPLH
TRBV18	TRBJ1-1	ASSLSTGGVWTEAF
TRBV15	TRBJ2-7	ATSRAGDYEQY
TRBV4-2	TRBJ1-1	ASSQDRRTRTEAF
TRBV5-6	TRBJ2-5	ASSLVHKQETQY
TRBV27	TRBJ2-7	ASSLSAGAAYEQY
TRBV5-1	TRBJ1-3	ASSLLGGSGNTIY
TRBV19	TRBJ1-6	ASGDRVFSPLH
TRBV11-2	TRBJ2-1	ASSSRGNYNEQF
TRBV9	TRBJ1-2	ASSAGNNQGMFNTNGYT
TRBV4-1	TRBJ1-6	ASSQGAGSSYNSPLH
TRBV20-1	TRBJ1-2	SARGGGGYT
TRBV9	TRBJ2-4	ASSAKGSGPGNIQY
TRBV19	TRBJ2-3	ASSIEAGATDTQY
TRBV7-9	TRBJ1-5	ASKRTEACNQPQH
TRBV7-9	TRBJ1-1	ASSLGAGENTEAF
TRBV18	TRBJ1-3	ASSPSDGNTIY
TRBV10-3	TRBJ2-7	AIRGTGAYEQY
TRBV4-1	TRBJ2-2	ASSQAGTGAGELF
TRBV7-6	TRBJ2-2	ASSLARWRVAGGNTGELF
TRBV30	TRBJ1-5	AWSVQNHQPQH
TRBV19	TRBJ1-5	ASSIGQFNQPQH
TRBV5-4	TRBJ1-1	ASSLDQGTEAF
TRBV7-3	TRBJ2-3	ASSSSAGGSTDTQY
TRBV11-2	TRBJ2-5	ASSVLFGTAQETQY
TRBV7-2	TRBJ2-3	ASSLPTSRDTQY
TRBV5-1	TRBJ2-7	ASSLALTGNTYEQY
TRBV18	TRBJ2-7	ASSPGTGTYEQY
TRBV6-1	TRBJ1-5	ASSEAGRGQPQH
TRBV30	TRBJ1-3	AGGQGETIY
TRBV7-2	TRBJ2-5	ASSFQTGQETQY
TRBV5-6	TRBJ1-1	ASSSVRNTEAF
TRBV7-4	TRBJ2-7	ASSHDREYLAYEQY
TRBV6-5	TRBJ1-1	ASRWTGGFGTEAF